This T cell receptor beta chain derives from a study of PD-L1 blockade in urothelial cancer. This clone was observed a few times. In germline, CDR1 is SGHTA, CDR2 FQGNSA. Trimming took 2 bases from V and 5 from J, leaving 15 bases between them. The CDR3 covers 15 residues. As for time point: pretreatment peripheral blood. All patients handed over anywhere from 1 to 8 samples, pretreatment and on-treatment. TCRdb's copy holds only in-frame clones and misses some; the assay was immunoSEQ multiplex PCR. Of just over 50,000 clones in the sample, around 75% were seen once. The chain uses TRBV7-2 and TRBJ1-1; tentative D call: TRBD1 (5 bases). This TCR was sampled from a man between 65 and 85 years old with urothelial cancer. The source material was PBMCs, sampled around atezolizumab (anti-PD-L1) treatment. DNA for the CDR3: TGTGCCAGCAGCTTATCACGCGACGGGGGTACTGAAGCTTTCTTT. It encodes CASSLSRDGGTEAFF.